This paragraph covers one T cell receptor (beta chain) sequence. The data belong to a study of cytotoxic CD8 clonotypes in ibrutinib-treated CLL. CDR1 is SGHNT, CDR2 YYREEE, per germline (reference sequence). The V gene lost 4 bases and the J gene lost 5 bases, with 19 bases spanning the gap. The CDR3 sequence is 15 residues long. This table comes from immunoSEQ multiplex PCR, and its TCRdb copy is limited to in-frame clones, with some not included. Of some 35,000 clones in the sample, roughly two thirds were seen once. This receptor was identified in a human donor with chronic lymphocytic leukemia. The rearrangement links TRBV5-4 to TRBJ2-7; D is unresolved. The sample was PBMCs, taken before ibrutinib treatment. The CDR3 protein is CASSLDGGIADEQYF. In nucleotides, the CDR3 is TGTGCCAGCAGCCTGGATGGTGGGATCGCGGACGAGCAGTACTTC.